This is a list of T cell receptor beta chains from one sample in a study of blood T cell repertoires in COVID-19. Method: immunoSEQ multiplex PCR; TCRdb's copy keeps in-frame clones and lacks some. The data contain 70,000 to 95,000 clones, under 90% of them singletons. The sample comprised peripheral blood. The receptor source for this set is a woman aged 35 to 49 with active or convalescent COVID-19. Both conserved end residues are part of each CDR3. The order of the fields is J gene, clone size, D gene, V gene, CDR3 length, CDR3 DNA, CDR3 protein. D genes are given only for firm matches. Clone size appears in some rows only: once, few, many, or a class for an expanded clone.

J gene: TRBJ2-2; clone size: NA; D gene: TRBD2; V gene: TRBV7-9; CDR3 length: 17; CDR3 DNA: TGTGCCAGCAGCTCAGGGAGCGGGGGGCGCGACACCGGGGAGCTGTTTTTT; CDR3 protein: CASSSGSGGRDTGELFF
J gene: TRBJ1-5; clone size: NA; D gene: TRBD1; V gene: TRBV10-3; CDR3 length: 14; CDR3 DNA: TGTGCCATCAGGGACAGGTCTGGGAATCAGCCCCAGCATTTT; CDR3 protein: CAIRDRSGNQPQHF
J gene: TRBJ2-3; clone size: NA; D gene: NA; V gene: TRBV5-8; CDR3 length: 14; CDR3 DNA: TGTGCCAGCAGTCGTTATTGGGAGACAGATACGCAGTATTTT; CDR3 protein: CASSRYWETDTQYF
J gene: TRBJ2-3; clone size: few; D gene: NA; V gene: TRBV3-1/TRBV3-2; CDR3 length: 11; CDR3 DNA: TGTGCCAGCAGTAACACAGATACGCAGTATTTT; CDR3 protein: CASSNTDTQYF
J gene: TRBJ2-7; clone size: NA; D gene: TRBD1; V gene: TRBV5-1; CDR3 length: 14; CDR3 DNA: TGCGCCAGCAGCTTGGACAGGGGGCCGGGCGAGCAGTACTTC; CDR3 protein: CASSLDRGPGEQYF
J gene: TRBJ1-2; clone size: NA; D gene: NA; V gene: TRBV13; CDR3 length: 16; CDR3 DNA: TGTGCCAGCAGCTTAGGCCTCAGGGCAGATAACTATGGCTACACCTTC; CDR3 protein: CASSLGLRADNYGYTF
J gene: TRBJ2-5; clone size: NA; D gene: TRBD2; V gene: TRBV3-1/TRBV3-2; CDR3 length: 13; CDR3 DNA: TGTGCCAGCAGCGCCGGGACTAGCGGGAGCCAGTACTTC; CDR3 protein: CASSAGTSGSQYF
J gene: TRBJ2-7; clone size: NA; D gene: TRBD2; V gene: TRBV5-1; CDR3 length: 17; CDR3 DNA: TGCGCCAGCAGCTTCGTTTCGGGAGGCGTGCCGGAGTACGAGCAGTACTTC; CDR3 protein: CASSFVSGGVPEYEQYF
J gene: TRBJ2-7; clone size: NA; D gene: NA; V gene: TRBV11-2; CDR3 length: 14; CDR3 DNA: TGTGCCAGCAGCTTTCGCAGGGCTACCTACGAGCAGTACTTC; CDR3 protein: CASSFRRATYEQYF
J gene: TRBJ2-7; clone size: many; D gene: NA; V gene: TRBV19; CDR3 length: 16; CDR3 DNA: TGTGCCAGTAGTATAGATCCGGCAGGGGAGGGCTTCGAGCAGTACTTC; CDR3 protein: CASSIDPAGEGFEQYF
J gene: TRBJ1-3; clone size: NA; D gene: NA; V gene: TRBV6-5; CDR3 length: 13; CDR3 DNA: TGTGCCAGCGTGGGAGACTTTGGAAACACCATATATTTT; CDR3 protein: CASVGDFGNTIYF
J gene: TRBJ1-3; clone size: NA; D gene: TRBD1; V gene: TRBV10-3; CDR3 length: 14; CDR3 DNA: TGTGCCATCACCCAGACAGGGTCTGGAAACACCATATATTTT; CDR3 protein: CAITQTGSGNTIYF
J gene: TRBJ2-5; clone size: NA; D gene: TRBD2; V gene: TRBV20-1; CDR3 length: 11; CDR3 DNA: TGCGCTAGCGGGAAACAAGAGACCCAGTACTTC; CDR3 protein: CASGKQETQYF
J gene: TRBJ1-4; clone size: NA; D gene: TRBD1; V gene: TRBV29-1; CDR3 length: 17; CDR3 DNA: TGCAGCGTGGCAACGACAGGGGGTGTAGGTTTTGGAGAAAAACTGTTTTTT; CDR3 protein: CSVATTGGVGFGEKLFF
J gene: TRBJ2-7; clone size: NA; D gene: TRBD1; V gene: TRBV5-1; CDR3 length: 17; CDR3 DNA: TGCGCCAGCAGCCACTCTAAGACTACAGGGGGCGTCTACGAGCAGTACTTC; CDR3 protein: CASSHSKTTGGVYEQYF
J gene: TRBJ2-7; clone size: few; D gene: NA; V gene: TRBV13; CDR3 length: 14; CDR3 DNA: TGTGCCAGCAGCTCCTCGGACTTCCCATACGAGCAGTACTTC; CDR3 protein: CASSSSDFPYEQYF
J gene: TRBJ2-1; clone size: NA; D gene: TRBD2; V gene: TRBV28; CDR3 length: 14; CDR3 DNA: TGTGCCAGCAGTTTGGCCGGGGGGTCAAATGAGCAGTTCTTC; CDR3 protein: CASSLAGGSNEQFF
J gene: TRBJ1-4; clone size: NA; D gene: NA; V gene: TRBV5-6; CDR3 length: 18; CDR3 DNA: TGTGCCAGCACCACTAATTGGAGAATCGACTCTAATAATGAAAAACTGTTTTTT; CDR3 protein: CASTTNWRIDSNNEKLFF
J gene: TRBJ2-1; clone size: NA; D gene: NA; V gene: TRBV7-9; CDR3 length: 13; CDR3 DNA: TGTGCCAGCAGGGCGGGACTTTGGATTGAGCAGTTCTTC; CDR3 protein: CASRAGLWIEQFF
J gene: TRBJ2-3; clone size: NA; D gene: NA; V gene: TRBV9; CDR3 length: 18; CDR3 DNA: TGTGCCAGCAGCGTAGTTGGACAGGAGGGAAGACGCACAGATACGCAGTATTTT; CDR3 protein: CASSVVGQEGRRTDTQYF
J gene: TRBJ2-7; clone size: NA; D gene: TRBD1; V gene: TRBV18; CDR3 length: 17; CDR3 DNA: TGTGCCAGCTCACCACCGTCCGGGGACAGGGGGCTAATTGAGCAGTACTTC; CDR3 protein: CASSPPSGDRGLIEQYF
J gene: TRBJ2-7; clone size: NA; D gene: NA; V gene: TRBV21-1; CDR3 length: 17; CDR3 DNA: TGTGCCAGCAGCAAAGATTCGACAGGGGGGGTAACCTACGAGCAGTACTTC; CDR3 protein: CASSKDSTGGVTYEQYF
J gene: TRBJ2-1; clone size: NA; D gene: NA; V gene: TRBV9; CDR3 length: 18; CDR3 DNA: TGTGCCAGCAGCGTAGCCCCAGGTGGGGGCTCGGGTTACAATGAGCAGTTCTTC; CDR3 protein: CASSVAPGGGSGYNEQFF
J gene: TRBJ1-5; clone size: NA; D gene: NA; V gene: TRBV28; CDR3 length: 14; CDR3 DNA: TGTGCCAGCAGTCGGCGGAATAGCAATCAGCCCCAGCATTTT; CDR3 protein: CASSRRNSNQPQHF
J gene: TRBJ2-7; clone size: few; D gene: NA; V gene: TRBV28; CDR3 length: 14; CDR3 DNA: TGTGCCAGCAGAAACCCGGGGTCTTTCTACGAGCAGTACTTC; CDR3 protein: CASRNPGSFYEQYF
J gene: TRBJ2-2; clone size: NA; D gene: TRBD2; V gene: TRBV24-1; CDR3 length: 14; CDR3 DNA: TGTGCCACCGCGGGGGGCTCGAACACCGGGGAGCTGTTTTTT; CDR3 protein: CATAGGSNTGELFF
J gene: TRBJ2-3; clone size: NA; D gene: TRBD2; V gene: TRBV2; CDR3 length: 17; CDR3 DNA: TGTGCCAGCAGTGGCACCACGGGGGGGATCGGGACAGATACGCAGTATTTT; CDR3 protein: CASSGTTGGIGTDTQYF
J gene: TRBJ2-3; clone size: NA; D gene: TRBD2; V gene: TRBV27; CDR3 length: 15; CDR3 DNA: TGTGCCAGCAGTCGCGGGACTAGCCCCACAGATACGCAGTATTTT; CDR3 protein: CASSRGTSPTDTQYF
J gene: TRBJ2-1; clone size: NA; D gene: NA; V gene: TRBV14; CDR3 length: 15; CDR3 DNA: TGTGCCAGCAGCCAAAGGGCTAGCCCTACGGATGAGCAGTTCTTC; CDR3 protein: CASSQRASPTDEQFF
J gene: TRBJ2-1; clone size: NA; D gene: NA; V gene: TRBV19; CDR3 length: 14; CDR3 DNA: TGTGCCAGTACCTTAAGGCCGGCCCCGGGTGAGCAGTTCTTC; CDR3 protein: CASTLRPAPGEQFF
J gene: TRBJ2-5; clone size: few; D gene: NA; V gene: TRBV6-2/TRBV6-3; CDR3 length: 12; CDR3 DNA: TGTGCCAGCAGTTACCAACCGGGGACCCAGTACTTC; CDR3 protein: CASSYQPGTQYF
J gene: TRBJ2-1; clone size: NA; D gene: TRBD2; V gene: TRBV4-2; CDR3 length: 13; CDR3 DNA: TGTGCCAGCAGCCAAGTGGGCGGGAGTGAGCAGTTCTTC; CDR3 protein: CASSQVGGSEQFF
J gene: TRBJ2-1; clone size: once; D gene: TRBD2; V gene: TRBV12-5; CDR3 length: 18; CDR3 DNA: TGTGCTAGTGGCAAAAGACTAGCGGGAGGGCAATTTGGCAATGAGCAGTTCTTC; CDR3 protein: CASGKRLAGGQFGNEQFF
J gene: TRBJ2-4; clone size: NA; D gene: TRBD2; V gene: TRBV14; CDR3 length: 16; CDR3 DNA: TGTGCCAGCAGCCGATTGGACGGGACTACCAAAAACATTCAGTACTTC; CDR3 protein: CASSRLDGTTKNIQYF
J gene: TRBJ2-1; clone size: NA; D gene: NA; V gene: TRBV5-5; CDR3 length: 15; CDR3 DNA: TGTGCCAGCAGCTTGTCCGGTTCGTCCTACAATGAGCAGTTCTTC; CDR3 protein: CASSLSGSSYNEQFF
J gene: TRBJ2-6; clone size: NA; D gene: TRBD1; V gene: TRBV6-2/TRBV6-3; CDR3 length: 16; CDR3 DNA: TGTGCCAGCAGTTCCGGGACAGGGTTGGGGGCCAACGTCCTGACTTTC; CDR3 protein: CASSSGTGLGANVLTF
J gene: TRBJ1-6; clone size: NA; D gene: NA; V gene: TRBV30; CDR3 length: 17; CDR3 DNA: TGTGCCTGGAGTGTACGGGGAGCTCTAGGGTATAATTCACCCCTCCACTTT; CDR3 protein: CAWSVRGALGYNSPLHF
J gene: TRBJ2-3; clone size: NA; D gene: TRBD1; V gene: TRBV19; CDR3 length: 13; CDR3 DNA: TGTGCCAGTAGCCAAGGGACAGGGGCCAGGAGGTATTTT; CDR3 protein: CASSQGTGARRYF
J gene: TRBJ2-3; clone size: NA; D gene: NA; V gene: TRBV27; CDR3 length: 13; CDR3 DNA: TGTGCCAGCAGTGCGGGCCTCCTGAGGCCGCAGTATTTT; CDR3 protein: CASSAGLLRPQYF
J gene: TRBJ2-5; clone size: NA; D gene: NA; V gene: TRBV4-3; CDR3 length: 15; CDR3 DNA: TGCGCCAGCAGCCAAGATATGACAGCCCAAGAGACCCAGTACTTC; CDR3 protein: CASSQDMTAQETQYF
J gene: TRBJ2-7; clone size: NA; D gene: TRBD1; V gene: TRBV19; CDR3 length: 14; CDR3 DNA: TGTGCCAGTAGTACTTGGGACAGGGCAGACGAGCAGTACTTC; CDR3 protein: CASSTWDRADEQYF
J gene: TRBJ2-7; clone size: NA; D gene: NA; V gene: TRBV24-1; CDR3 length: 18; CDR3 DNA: TGTGCCACCAGTGATTTGTTTTGGGTACCAGGGTACTCCTACGAGCAGTACTTC; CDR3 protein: CATSDLFWVPGYSYEQYF
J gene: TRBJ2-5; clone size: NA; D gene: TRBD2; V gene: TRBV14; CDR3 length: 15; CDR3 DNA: TGTGCCAGCAGCCAACTAGCGGAGGGGAGAGAGACCCAGTACTTC; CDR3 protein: CASSQLAEGRETQYF
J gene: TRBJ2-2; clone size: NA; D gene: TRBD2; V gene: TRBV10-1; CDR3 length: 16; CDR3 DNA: TGCGCCAGCAGTGCCCCGGGACTAGTTAACACCGGGGAGCTGTTTTTT; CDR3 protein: CASSAPGLVNTGELFF
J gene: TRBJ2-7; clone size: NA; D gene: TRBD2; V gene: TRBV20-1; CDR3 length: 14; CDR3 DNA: TGCAGTGCTGGTGGGACTAGCACCTCCTACGAGCAGTACTTC; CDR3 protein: CSAGGTSTSYEQYF
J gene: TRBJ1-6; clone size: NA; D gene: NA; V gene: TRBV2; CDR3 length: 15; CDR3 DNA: TGTGCCAGCCTACCGACAGGCTCCTATAATTCACCCCTCCACTTT; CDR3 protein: CASLPTGSYNSPLHF
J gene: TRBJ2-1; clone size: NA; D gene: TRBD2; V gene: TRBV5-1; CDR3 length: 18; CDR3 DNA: TGCGCCAGCAGCTTGGGAGGGGTGACTAGCGGGAGCGACAATGAGCAGTTCTTC; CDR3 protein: CASSLGGVTSGSDNEQFF
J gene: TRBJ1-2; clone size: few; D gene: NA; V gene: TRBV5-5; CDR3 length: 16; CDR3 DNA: TGTGCCAGCAGCTTGGGCACGCGGGGGGGGGCAGGTGGCTACACCTTC; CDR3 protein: CASSLGTRGGAGGYTF
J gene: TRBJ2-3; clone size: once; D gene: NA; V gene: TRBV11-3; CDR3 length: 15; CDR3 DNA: TGTGCCAGCAGCCCCGCGGAGGGAGTAACAGATACGCAGTATTTT; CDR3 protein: CASSPAEGVTDTQYF
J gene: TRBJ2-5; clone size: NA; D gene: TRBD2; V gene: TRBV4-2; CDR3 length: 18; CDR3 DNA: TGTGCCAGCAGCCAAAACTCCGGGACTAGCGGGCCCCAAGAGACCCAGTACTTC; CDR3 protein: CASSQNSGTSGPQETQYF
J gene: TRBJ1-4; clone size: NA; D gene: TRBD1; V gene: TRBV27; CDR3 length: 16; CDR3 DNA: TGTGCCAGCAGTTTATTTTCCCCGGGACAGGGAAGCAAACTGTTTTTT; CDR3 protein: CASSLFSPGQGSKLFF
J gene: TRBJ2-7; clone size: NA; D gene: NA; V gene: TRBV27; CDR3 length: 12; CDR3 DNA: TGTGCCCCCAAGAGGAGGGATGCCGAGCAGTACTTC; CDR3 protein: CAPKRRDAEQYF
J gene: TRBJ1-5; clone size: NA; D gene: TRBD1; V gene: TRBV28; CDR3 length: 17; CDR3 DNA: TGTGCCAGCAGTTTGGACAGGGGAAGTGATAGCAATCAGCCCCAGCATTTT; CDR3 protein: CASSLDRGSDSNQPQHF